The sequence of this T cell receptor (beta chain) was determined in a study of CD8+ T cells in alopecia areata. cDNA prepared by RNA extraction and subsequent reverse transcription served as the template for sequencing. The table came from immunoSEQ multiplex PCR; TCRdb's copy has only in-frame clones and leaves some out. This sample has around 120,000 clones, with about 51% found just once. Lesional scalp punch biopsies and peripheral blood came from alopecia areata patients. The sequencing sample was made of NKG2D-low CD8+ T cells sorted from blood. The TCR sequence derives from a human donor with alopecia areata.

As DNA, the CDR3 is TGTGCCAGCAGTTACTCGGGGGCGGCCAAAAACATTCAGTACTTC. It encodes CASSYSGAAKNIQYF. The chain has TRBV6-5 and TRBJ2-4; D possibly corresponds to TRBD1 (6 bases). Germline lookup yields CDR1 MNHEY and CDR2 SVGAGI. V was clipped by 0 bases and J by 1 base, with 7 bases between them. This CDR3 has 15 residues.